The present entry profiles one T cell receptor (beta chain) with its context. The data belong to a study of cytomegalovirus exposure and HLA in healthy donors. This CDR3 spans 13 amino acids. CDR1 GTSNPN and CDR2 SVGIG come from the germline V gene (reference sequence). Trimming shortened V by 1 base and J by 2 bases, and 6 bases separated the two germline ends. The PCR made use of 60 Vbeta and 13 Jbeta primers. Only in-frame clones appear in the TCRdb table, and some are missing; sequencing was by immunoSEQ multiplex PCR. The table records about 200,000 clones, around 75% of them present only once. Sequencing was carried out using PBMCs. The receptor was isolated from a woman in her 30s in good health and CMV-seronegative. This chain uses TRBV30 with TRBJ1-5; D may be TRBD1 (6 bases). The CDR3 coding sequence is TGTGCCTGGAGTGGACAGGGCAATCAGCCCCAGCATTTT. It specifies CAWSGQGNQPQHF.